This TCR beta chain was found in a study of blood T cells in healthy people across ages. A second PCR, run for 7 to 11 cycles, used a sample-barcoded 5' primer plus a J-beta primer mix. TCRdb passed the 5' RACE reads through MiXCR, listing each CDR3 protein once. The table records 1.2 million to 1.5 million distinct CDR3 sequences, roughly 60% of them present only once. V was clipped by 1 base and J by 3 bases, with 16 bases between them. Germline CDR1 reads SGHAT; CDR2 reads FQNNGV. The CDR3 runs 16 residues. This clonotype was observed a handful of times. The V call is TRBV11-2, the J call TRBJ2-7, with a weak D call TRBD2 (6 bases). The TCR comes from a man between 18 and 35 years old in good health. The sequencing input was blood. CDR3 sequence: CASSLALGGGIYEQYF. The CDR3 DNA is TGTGCCAGCAGCTTAGCATTGGGGGGTGGTATCTACGAGCAGTACTTC.